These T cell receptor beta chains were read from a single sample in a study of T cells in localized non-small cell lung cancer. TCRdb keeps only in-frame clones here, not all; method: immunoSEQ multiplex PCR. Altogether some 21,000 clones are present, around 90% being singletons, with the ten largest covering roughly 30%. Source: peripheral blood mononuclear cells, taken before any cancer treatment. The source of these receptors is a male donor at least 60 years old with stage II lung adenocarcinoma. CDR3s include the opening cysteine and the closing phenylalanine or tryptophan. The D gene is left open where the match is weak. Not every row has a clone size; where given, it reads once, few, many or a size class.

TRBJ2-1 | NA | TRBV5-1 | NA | CASHVTGSYNEQFF | TGCGCCAGCCACGTTACAGGGAGTTACAATGAGCAGTTCTTC
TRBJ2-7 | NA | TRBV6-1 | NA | CASRDLRSYEQYF | TGTGCCAGCAGGGACCTTCGGTCCTACGAGCAGTACTTC
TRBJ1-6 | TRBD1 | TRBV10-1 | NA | CASSASEGQGAVDSPLHF | TGCGCCAGCAGTGCTTCGGAAGGACAGGGTGCGGTAGATTCACCCCTCCACTTT
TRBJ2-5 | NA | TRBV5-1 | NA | CASSFGPGGPETQYF | NA
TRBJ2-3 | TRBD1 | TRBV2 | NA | CASSGQGATDTQYF | TGTGCCAGCAGTGGACAGGGGGCAACAGATACGCAGTATTTT
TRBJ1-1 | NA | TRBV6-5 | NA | CASSYGGNTEAFF | TGTGCCAGCAGTTACGGGGGCAACACTGAAGCTTTCTTT
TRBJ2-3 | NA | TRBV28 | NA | CASRLSSDTQYF | TGTGCCAGCAGGTTGTCATCGGATACGCAGTATTTT
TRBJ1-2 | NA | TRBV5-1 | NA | CASSLAGGQGYTF | TGCGCCAGCAGCTTGGCCGGGGGGCAAGGCTACACCTTC
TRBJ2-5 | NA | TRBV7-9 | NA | CASSPPWETQYF | TGTGCCAGCAGCCCACCGTGGGAGACCCAGTACTTC
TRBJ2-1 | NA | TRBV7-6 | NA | CASSPSIPTNEQFF | TGTGCCAGCAGCCCAAGTATACCTACCAATGAGCAGTTCTTC
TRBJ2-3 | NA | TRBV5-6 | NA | CASSLGWFSTDTQYF | TGTGCCAGCAGCTTGGGGTGGTTTAGCACAGATACGCAGTATTTT
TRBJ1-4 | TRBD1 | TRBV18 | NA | CASSQGAAHTSNEKLFF | TGTGCCAGCTCACAGGGGGCGGCCCATACTTCTAATGAAAAACTGTTTTTT
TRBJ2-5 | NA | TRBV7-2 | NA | CASSLRGGVETQYF | TGTGCCAGCAGCTTAAGAGGTGGAGTAGAGACCCAGTACTTC
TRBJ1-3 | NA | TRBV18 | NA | CASSPAAGSGNTIYF | TGTGCCAGCTCACCAGCGGCAGGGTCTGGAAACACCATATATTTT
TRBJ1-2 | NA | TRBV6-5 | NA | CASTEPKGQRPGYTF | TGTGCCAGCACCGAACCCAAAGGACAGCGCCCAGGCTACACCTTC
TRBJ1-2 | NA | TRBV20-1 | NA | CSAEVYYGYTF | TGCAGTGCTGAGGTGTACTATGGCTACACCTTC
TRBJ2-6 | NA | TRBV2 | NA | CANPEAAGANVLTF | TGTGCCAACCCTGAGGCGGCTGGGGCCAACGTCCTGACTTTC
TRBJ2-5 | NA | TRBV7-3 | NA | CASSPTQGETQYF | TGTGCCAGCAGCCCTACTCAAGGGGAGACCCAGTACTTC
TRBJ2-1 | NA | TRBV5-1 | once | CASSLARPSSTEQFF | TGCGCCAGCAGCTTGGCGAGACCGAGCAGTACTGAGCAGTTCTTC
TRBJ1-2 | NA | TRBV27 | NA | CASSRDQNYGYTF | TGTGCCAGCAGCCGGGACCAAAACTATGGCTACACCTTC
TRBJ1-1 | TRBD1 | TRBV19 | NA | CASSVQGANTEAFF | TGTGCCAGTAGTGTTCAGGGGGCTAACACTGAAGCTTTCTTT
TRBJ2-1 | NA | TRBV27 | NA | CASSVGTPVENEQFF | TGTGCCAGCAGTGTAGGGACTCCGGTGGAGAATGAGCAGTTCTTC
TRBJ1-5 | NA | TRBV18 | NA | CASPGQTLSSNQPQHF | TGTGCCAGCCCCGGACAGACCCTAAGTAGCAATCAGCCCCAGCATTTT
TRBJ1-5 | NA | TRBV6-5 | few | CASSFGQHNQPQHF | TGTGCCAGCAGTTTCGGACAGCACAATCAGCCCCAGCATTTT
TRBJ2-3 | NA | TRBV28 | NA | CASSYGAGDRDTQYF | TGTGCCAGCTCCTACGGGGCAGGAGATAGGGATACGCAGTATTTT
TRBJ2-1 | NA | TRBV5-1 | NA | CASRELEKGNEQFF | TGCGCCAGCCGCGAATTGGAAAAGGGCAATGAGCAGTTCTTC
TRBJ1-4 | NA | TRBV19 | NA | CASSLQVATNEKLFF | TGTGCCAGTAGTCTCCAGGTTGCAACTAATGAAAAACTGTTTTTT
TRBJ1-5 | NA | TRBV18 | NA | CASSPQGNSNQPQHF | TGTGCCAGCTCACCACAGGGGAATAGCAATCAGCCCCAGCATTTT
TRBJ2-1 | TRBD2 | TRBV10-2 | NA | CASTLGPRGGEQFF | TGCGCCAGCACCTTGGGACCCCGGGGGGGTGAGCAGTTCTTC
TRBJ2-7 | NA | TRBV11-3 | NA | CASSLGQVYYEQYF | TGTGCCAGCAGCTTAGGACAGGTGTACTACGAGCAGTACTTC
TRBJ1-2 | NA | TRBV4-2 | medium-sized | CASSQDKPWTVNYGYTF | TGTGCCAGCAGCCAAGATAAACCCTGGACCGTCAACTATGGCTACACCTTC
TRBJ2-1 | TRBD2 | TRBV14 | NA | CASSSLAGGLMSYNEQFF | TGTGCCAGCAGCTCTCTAGCGGGAGGTCTGATGTCCTACAATGAGCAGTTCTTC
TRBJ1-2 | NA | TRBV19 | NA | CASSILSTDLGYGYTF | TGTGCCAGTAGTATCTTGTCTACGGACCTCGGCTATGGCTACACCTTC
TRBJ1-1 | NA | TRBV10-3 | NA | CAISGATGAHTEAFF | TGTGCCATCAGTGGGGCAACAGGTGCTCACACTGAAGCTTTCTTT
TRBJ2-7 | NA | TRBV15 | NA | CATSRARGATYEQYF | TGTGCCACCAGCAGAGCACGGGGGGCCACCTACGAGCAGTACTTC
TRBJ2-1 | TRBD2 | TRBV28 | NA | CAGSMAGGEQFF | TGTGCCGGAAGCATGGCGGGAGGTGAGCAGTTCTTC
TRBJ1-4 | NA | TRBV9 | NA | CASSATFGSTNEKLFF | TGTGCCAGCAGCGCCACCTTCGGGTCTACGAATGAAAAACTGTTTTTT
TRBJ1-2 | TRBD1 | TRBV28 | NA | CASSSGDRGGYTF | TGTGCCAGCAGTTCGGGGGACAGAGGTGGCTACACCTTC
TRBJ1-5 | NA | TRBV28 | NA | CASSLTRFRHF | TGTGCCAGCAGTTTAACGAGATTTCGGCATTTT
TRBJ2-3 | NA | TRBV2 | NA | CASSENTDTQYF | TGTGCCAGCAGTGAGAACACAGATACGCAGTATTTT
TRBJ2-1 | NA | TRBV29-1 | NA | CSVDPPQGLVNEQFF | TGCAGCGTTGACCCCCCCCAGGGCTTGGTAAATGAGCAGTTCTTC
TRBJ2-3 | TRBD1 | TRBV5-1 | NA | CASSIQGFVTDTQYF | TGCGCCAGCAGCATACAGGGGTTCGTTACAGATACGCAGTATTTT
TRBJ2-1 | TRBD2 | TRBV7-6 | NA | CASSAGTSGSYEQFF | TGTGCCAGCAGCGCCGGGACTAGCGGGAGTTACGAGCAGTTCTTC
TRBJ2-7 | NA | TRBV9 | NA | CASSVAGASYEQYF | TGTGCCAGCAGCGTAGCCGGGGCCTCCTACGAGCAGTACTTC
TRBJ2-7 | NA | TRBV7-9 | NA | CASQRAGSYEQYF | TGTGCCAGCCAAAGGGCAGGGAGCTACGAGCAGTACTTC
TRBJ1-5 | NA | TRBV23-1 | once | CASSQCSAQPQHF | TGCGCCAGCAGTCAATGCTCTGCGCAGCCCCAGCATTTT
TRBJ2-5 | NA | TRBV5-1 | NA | CASSLAHPMETQYF | TGCGCCAGCAGCTTGGCCCACCCTATGGAGACCCAGTACTTC
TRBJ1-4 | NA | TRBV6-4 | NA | CASLDLFWALVKLFF | TGTGCCAGCTTAGACTTGTTCTGGGCCCTCGTAAAACTGTTTTTT
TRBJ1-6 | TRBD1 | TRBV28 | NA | CASSLPGQGYNSPLHF | TGTGCCAGCAGTTTACCCGGACAGGGCTATAATTCACCCCTCCACTTT
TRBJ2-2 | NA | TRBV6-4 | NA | CASSVQAGGELFF | TGTGCCAGCAGTGTACAAGCAGGCGGGGAGCTGTTTTTT
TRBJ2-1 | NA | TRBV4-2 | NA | CASSPRAVSSYNEQFF | TGTGCCAGCAGCCCGAGGGCGGTGAGCTCCTACAATGAGCAGTTCTTC
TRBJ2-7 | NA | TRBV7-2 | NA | CASSLDSDLSSYEQYF | TGTGCCAGCAGCTTAGATTCCGACCTGAGCTCCTACGAGCAGTACTTC
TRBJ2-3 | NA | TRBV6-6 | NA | CASSYSSTDTQYF | TGTGCCAGCAGTTACTCTAGCACAGATACGCAGTATTTT
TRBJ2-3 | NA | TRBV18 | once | CASSPIWSGGTDTQYF | TGTGCCAGCTCACCAATCTGGAGCGGAGGCACAGATACGCAGTATTTT
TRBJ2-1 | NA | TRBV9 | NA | CASSVETGVYNEQFF | TGTGCCAGCAGCGTAGAAACAGGAGTCTACAATGAGCAGTTCTTC
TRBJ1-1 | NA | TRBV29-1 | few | CSVEVVRNTEAFF | TGCAGCGTTGAAGTGGTTCGGAACACTGAAGCTTTCTTT
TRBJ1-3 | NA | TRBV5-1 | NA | CASSLVSGRSGNTIYF | TGCGCCAGCAGCTTGGTTTCAGGTCGCTCTGGAAACACCATATATTTT